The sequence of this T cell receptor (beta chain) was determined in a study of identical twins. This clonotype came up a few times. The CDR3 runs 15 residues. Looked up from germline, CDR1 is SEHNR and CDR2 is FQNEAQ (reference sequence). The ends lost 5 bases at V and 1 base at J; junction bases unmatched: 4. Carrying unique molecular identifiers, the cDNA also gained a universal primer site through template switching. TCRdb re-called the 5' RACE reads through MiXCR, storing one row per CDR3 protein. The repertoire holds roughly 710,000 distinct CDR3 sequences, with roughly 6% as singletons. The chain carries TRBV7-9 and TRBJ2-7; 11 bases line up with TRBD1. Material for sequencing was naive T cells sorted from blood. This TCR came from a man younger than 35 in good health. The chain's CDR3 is CASSKGQGASYEQYV. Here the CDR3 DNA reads TGTGCCAGCAGCAAAGGACAGGGGGCATCCTACGAGCAGTACGTC.